This T cell receptor beta chain was found in a study of blood T cell repertoires in COVID-19. At the level of the study: Symptom resolution, clearance, or two negative PCRs marked the recovered donors of Cohort 3. The analysed material was cDNA or gDNA that came from T cells, B-cell-depleted T cells, or PBMCs.

Participants were placed into cohorts based on the clinical history they reported. Here immunoSEQ multiplex PCR was the method, and the copy in TCRdb shows in-frame clones only, minus some. The data show 200,000 to 250,000 clones, 80% to 90% seen once. CDR1 GTSNPN and CDR2 SVGIG come from the germline V gene (reference sequence). The CDR3 has 16 residues. With 2 bases removed from V and 0 bases from J, the gap between germline ends came to 14 bases. The sequence was collected from a woman in her fifties or sixties in a cohort exposed to, infected with or recovered from COVID-19 (not recorded which). The chain has TRBV30 and TRBJ1-5, with D tentatively TRBD1 (6 bases). Sequencing was done on a sample of PBMCs or T cells enriched from blood (not recorded which). The CDR3 DNA follows: TGTGCCTGGAGTTTGAGGGGGTCGTATAGCAATCAGCCCCAGCATTTT. This translates into CAWSLRGSYSNQPQHF. Using reference TRBV30 and TRBJ1-5 for the parts outside the CDR3, the full variable domain is SQTIHQWPATLVQPVGSPLSLECTVEGTSNPNLYWYRQAAGRGLQLLFYSVGIGQISSEVPQNLSASRPQDRQFILSSKKLLLSDSGFYLCAWSLRGSYSNQPQHFGDGTRLSIL.